Given below is one T cell receptor beta chain in context. Antigen: not known. The data originate from a study of T-cell memory formation after mild COVID-19. Study background: Clustering of TCRs was largely donor specific.

V was trimmed by 4 bases and J by 7 bases, leaving 20 bases between them. Germline lookup yields CDR1 SGHRS and CDR2 YFSETQ. The CDR3 is 16 residues long. MiXCR was run by TCRdb on the 5' RACE reads, yielding one entry per CDR3 protein. Seen here are fewer than 350,000 distinct CDR3 sequences, approximately 8% observed once, and the top ten hold under 25%. Findings and caveats of the study: Chiefly within CM and EM were the contracting CD4+ clones; CD8+ ones were within EMRA. Some SARS-CoV-2-responding clones were already detected in memory before infection.

The sequencing sample was made of PBMCs or a T cell subset sorted from them (not recorded which). The receptor's source is a man aged 18 to 35 who had mild COVID-19 (a few samples of this study predate the infection). Cell type and time point are not known. The chain employs TRBV5-1 and TRBJ2-2, with a possible D match to TRBD1 (5 bases). The CDR3, as DNA: TGCGCCAGCAGCCTACCCTCCACAGGAGTTGACGGGGAGCTGTTTTTT. Translation: CASSLPSTGVDGELFF.